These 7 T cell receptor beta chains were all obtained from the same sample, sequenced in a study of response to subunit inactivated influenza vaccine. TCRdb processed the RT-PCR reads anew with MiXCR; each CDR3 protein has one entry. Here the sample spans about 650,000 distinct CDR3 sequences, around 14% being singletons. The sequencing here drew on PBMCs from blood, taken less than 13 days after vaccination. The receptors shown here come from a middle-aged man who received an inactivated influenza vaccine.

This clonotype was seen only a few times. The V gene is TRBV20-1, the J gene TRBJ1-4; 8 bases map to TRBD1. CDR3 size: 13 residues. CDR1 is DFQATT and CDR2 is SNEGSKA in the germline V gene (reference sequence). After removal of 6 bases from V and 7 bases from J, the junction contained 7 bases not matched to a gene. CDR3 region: CSAQPGGGEKLFF. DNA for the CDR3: TGCAGTGCCCAACCAGGGGGCGGTGAAAAACTGTTTTTT.

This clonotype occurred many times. CDR3 sequence: CASMQVDLGPDTQYF. CDR3 nucleotides: TGTGCCAGCATGCAAGTTGATCTGGGGCCAGATACGCAGTATTTT. This sequence joins TRBV2 and TRBJ2-3; a possible D gene is TRBD1 (5 bases). CDR1 and CDR2 from the germline V gene are SNHLY and FYNNEI. CDR3 size: 15 residues. Trimming pared 7 bases from V and 4 bases from J, leaving 18 bases between.

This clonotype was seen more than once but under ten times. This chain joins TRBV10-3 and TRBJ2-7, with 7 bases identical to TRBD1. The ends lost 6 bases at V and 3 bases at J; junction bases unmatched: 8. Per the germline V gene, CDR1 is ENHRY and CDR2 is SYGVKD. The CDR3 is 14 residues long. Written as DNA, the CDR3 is TGTGCCATCAGCTCCGGGACAGAATTCTACGAGCAGTACTTC. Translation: CAISSGTEFYEQYF.

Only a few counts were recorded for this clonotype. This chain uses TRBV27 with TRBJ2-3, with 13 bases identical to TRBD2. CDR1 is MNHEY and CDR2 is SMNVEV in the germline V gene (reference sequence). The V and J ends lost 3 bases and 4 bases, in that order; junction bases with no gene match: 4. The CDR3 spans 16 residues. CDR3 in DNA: TGTGCCAGCAGTTTGGGGACTAGCGGGATCTCAGATACGCAGTATTTT. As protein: CASSLGTSGISDTQYF.

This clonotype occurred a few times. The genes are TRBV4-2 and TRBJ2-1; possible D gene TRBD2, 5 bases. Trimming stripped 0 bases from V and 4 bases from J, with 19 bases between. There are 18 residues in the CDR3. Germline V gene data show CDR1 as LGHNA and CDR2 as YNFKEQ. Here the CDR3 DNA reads TGTGCCAGCAGCCAAGATCTAGGAGGTGACCCACGGTACAATGAGCAGTTCTTC. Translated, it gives CASSQDLGGDPRYNEQFF.

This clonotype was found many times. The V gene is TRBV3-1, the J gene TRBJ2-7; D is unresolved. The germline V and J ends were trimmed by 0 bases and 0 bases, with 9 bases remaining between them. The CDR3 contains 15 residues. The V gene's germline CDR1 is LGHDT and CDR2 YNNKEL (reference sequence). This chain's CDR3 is CASSQDFVSSYEQYF. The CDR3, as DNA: TGTGCCAGCAGCCAAGATTTCGTAAGCTCCTACGAGCAGTACTTC.

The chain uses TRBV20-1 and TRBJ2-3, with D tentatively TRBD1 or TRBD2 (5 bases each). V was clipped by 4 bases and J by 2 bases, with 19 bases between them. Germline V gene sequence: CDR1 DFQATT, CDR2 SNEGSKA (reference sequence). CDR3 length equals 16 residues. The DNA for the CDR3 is TGCAGTGCTAAACGGCCTCGGGACGGTAACACAGATACGCAGTATTTT. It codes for CSAKRPRDGNTDTQYF.